One and the same sample provided the 5 T cell receptor beta chains below, sequenced in a study of OX40 agonist ivuxolimab in advanced cancers. Clones were sequenced by immunoSEQ multiplex PCR, and TCRdb holds only the in-frame ones, with some missing. In the table there are roughly 67,000 clones, roughly 86% of which are singletons. The sample here was CD4+ or CD8+ T cells sorted from blood, taken in a trial of the OX40 agonist ivuxolimab. These receptors all come from an adult with an advanced solid tumor such as melanoma, head and neck, liver or kidney cancer.

V and J are TRBV7-6 and TRBJ2-3; D ambiguous. The CDR3 has 12 amino acids. CDR1 and CDR2 from the germline V gene are SGHVS and FNYEAQ. Trimming removed 5 bases from V and 2 bases from J, with 5 bases in between. CDR3 nucleotide sequence: TGTGCCAGCAGCAGAGACACAGATACGCAGTATTTT. Translation gives CASSRDTDTQYF.

Comment on this clone: Within the sample, other DNA sequences also encode this same CDR3. The chain is built from TRBV19 and TRBJ2-3, with 10 bases lining up with TRBD2. V shed 4 bases, J shed 2 bases, and the junction held 6 bases outside the gene matches. This CDR3 has 16 amino acids. Germline CDR1 LNHDA, CDR2 SQIVND (reference sequence). The chain's CDR3 is CASSTRTSGDTDTQYF. The CDR3 bases are TGTGCCAGTAGTACCAGGACTAGCGGAGACACAGATACGCAGTATTTT.

This sequence joins TRBV6-5 and TRBJ2-2; no clear D gene. This CDR3 comprises 12 residues. In germline, CDR1 is MNHEY, CDR2 SVGAGI. Trimming took 0 bases from V and 7 from J, leaving 3 bases between them. The CDR3 is CASSYSGGELFF. The CDR3 bases are TGTGCCAGCAGTTACTCGGGCGGGGAGCTGTTTTTT.

The gene calls are TRBV19 and TRBJ2-6, with 8 bases that match TRBD1. Germline V gene lookup returns CDR1 LNHDA and CDR2 SQIVND (reference sequence). The CDR3 sequence is 16 residues long. The V segment lost 6 bases and the J segment 0 bases; nucleotides outside the gene matches: 4. The CDR3 region is CASRGTGDSGANVLTF. DNA of the CDR3: TGTGCCAGTAGGGGGACAGGAGACTCTGGGGCCAACGTCCTGACTTTC.

This clone came up once. The chain has TRBV5-1 and TRBJ2-5, with TRBD2 matching over 12 bases. V trimming: 0 bases; J trimming: 2 bases; junction bases outside the gene matches: 5. This CDR3 is built from 17 residues. CDR1 and CDR2 (germline): SGHRS, YFSETQ. In DNA, the CDR3 is TGCGCCAGCAGCTTGGTCCTAGCGGGAGGGACACAAGAGACCCAGTACTTC. Protein product: CASSLVLAGGTQETQYF.